This section outlines one TCR beta chain sequence together with its context. The entry originates in a study of blood T cell repertoires in COVID-19. Turning to the study itself: Material from acute and convalescent COVID-19 was sourced from the United States, Italy and Spain. The analysed material was cDNA or gDNA that came from T cells, B-cell-depleted T cells, or PBMCs.

V lost 2 bases to trimming and J lost 7 bases; unmatched junction nucleotides: 10. Looked up from germline, CDR1 is MDHEN and CDR2 is SYDVKM. This CDR3 has 15 residues. Sequenced by immunoSEQ multiplex PCR; TCRdb stores in-frame clones only, minus some. Of 150,000 to 200,000 clones listed, 79% were seen once; the top ten hold around 8%. This chain joins TRBV28 and TRBJ2-7; 8 bases align to TRBD1. The source material was peripheral blood. The clonotype originates from a woman aged 55-70 years with COVID-19, enrolled during active disease. CDR3 protein: CASSLIPGGRDEQYF. The DNA of the CDR3 is TGTGCCAGCAGTTTAATTCCAGGGGGCCGGGATGAGCAGTACTTC.